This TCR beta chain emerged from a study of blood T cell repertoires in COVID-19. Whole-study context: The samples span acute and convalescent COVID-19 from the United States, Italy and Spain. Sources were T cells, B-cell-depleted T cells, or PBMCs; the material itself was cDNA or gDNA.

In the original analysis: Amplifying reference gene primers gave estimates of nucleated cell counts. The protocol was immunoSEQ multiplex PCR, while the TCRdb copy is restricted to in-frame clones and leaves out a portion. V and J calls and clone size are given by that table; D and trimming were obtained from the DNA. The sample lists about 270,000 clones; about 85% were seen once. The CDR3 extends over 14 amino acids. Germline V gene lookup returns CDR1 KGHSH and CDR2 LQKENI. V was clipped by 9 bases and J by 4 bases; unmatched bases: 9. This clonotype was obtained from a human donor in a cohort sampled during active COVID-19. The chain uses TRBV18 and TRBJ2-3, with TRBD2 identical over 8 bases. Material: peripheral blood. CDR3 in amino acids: CASRLSGGADTQYF. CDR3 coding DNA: TGTGCCAGTCGCCTCAGCGGGGGAGCAGATACGCAGTATTTT.